The source of this TCR beta chain is a study of somatic mutations in cytotoxic T cells in rheumatoid arthritis. This CDR3 is 17 amino acids long. The junction had 8 bases not matched to a gene; V was cut back by 8 bases and J by 0 bases. In germline, CDR1 is SNHLY, CDR2 FYNNEI. Produced via immunoSEQ multiplex PCR; TCRdb's table is partial and in-frame only. The repertoire consists of under 2,500 clones, with roughly four fifths occurring once and the leading ten covering about 43%. Sequencing used CD8+ T cells sorted from blood. The receptor was derived from an older man with rheumatoid arthritis. The rearrangement joins TRBV2 to TRBJ2-1, with 12 bases lining up with TRBD2. Written as DNA, the CDR3 is TGTGCCAGCGAGGCTAGCGGGAGGGGAAGCTCCTACAATGAGCAGTTCTTC. It yields the protein CASEASGRGSSYNEQFF.